This T cell receptor (beta chain) was identified during a study of vaccination effects on CD4 cells after COVID-19. At the end of around 11 days of culture, CD4+ T cells were isolated. Two doses of either BNT162b2 or mRNA-1273 were given to each participant. A single count supports this clone. Its antigen is not identified. Clones were sequenced by immunoSEQ multiplex PCR, and TCRdb holds only the in-frame ones, with some missing. The sample shows approximately 29,000 clones, over 70% of them seen only once. Between the trimmed V and J ends, which lost 5 bases and 3 bases, there was a span of 13 bases. The CDR3 is 14 residues long. Germline CDR1 is SGHVS and CDR2 is FQNEAQ.

The sample here was CD4+ T cells from PBMCs cultured without peptide, taken after COVID-19 vaccination. The chain combines TRBV7-8 with TRBJ1-2; no clear D gene. This sequence originates from a human donor who received a COVID-19 vaccine. CDR3 DNA sequence: TGTGCCAGCAGCCGCGGACCCAAAGACTATGGCTACACCTTC. It specifies CASSRGPKDYGYTF.